This T cell receptor beta chain was identified during a study of blood T cell repertoires in COVID-19. CDR1 is SEHNR, CDR2 FQNEAQ, per germline (reference sequence). V was cut by 6 bases and J by 0 bases, with 12 bases left in between. CDR3 size: 15 residues. Per the authors' pipeline: Counts of nucleated cells, estimated from reference gene primer amplification, were obtained. Sequencing was performed with immunoSEQ multiplex PCR; in TCRdb, only in-frame clones are kept and a portion is missing. V and J calls and clone size are copied from that table; D and trimming were computed from the DNA. The table has 260,000 or so clones, roughly 87% seen once. Individuals drawn from approximately 22 US areas were roughly 18 to 95 years old. Participants' own reports of clinical history determined their cohort assignment. This clone was picked up a small number of times.

This TCR was sampled from a woman under 40 with acute COVID-19. Sequenced material: PBMCs or T cells enriched from blood (not recorded which). The chain uses TRBV7-9 and TRBJ1-3, with TRBD1 as a possible D gene (5 bases). The DNA of the CDR3 is TGTGCCAGCAGTCATCTCAGGGCCTCTGGAAACACCATATATTTT. Translation: CASSHLRASGNTIYF.